The 18 T cell receptor beta chains below all came from one sample that was sequenced in a study of blood T cell repertoires in COVID-19. Sequencing used immunoSEQ multiplex PCR; TCRdb keeps in-frame clones, though not all of them. The top ten hold 4.5% to 5% of the sample, which has 75,000 to 100,000 clones, around 90% seen once. Sequenced sample: peripheral blood. Receptors were obtained from an elderly woman with acute or convalescent COVID-19.

The CDR3 DNA follows: TGTGCCAGTAGTTCCCGGGACAGGAGCTACGAGCAGTACTTC. Its translation is CASSSRDRSYEQYF. This rearrangement joins TRBV19 to TRBJ2-7, with 8 bases that match TRBD1. Per the germline V gene, CDR1 is LNHDA and CDR2 is SQIVND (reference sequence). The V gene end was trimmed by 5 bases and the J gene end by 3 bases; junction bases not matched to a gene: 6. The CDR3 consists of 14 residues.

The chain is built from TRBV11-2 and TRBJ2-5, with 7 positions matching TRBD2. Trimming removed 1 base from V and 0 bases from J; junction bases left unmatched: 2. This CDR3 comprises 15 residues. The V gene's germline CDR1 is SGHAT and CDR2 FQNNGV. CDR3 residues: CASSLVSGDQETQYF. CDR3 nucleotides: TGTGCCAGCAGCTTAGTCAGCGGGGACCAAGAGACCCAGTACTTC.

This chain links TRBV12-3 or TRBV12-4 with TRBJ1-1, with D tentatively TRBD1 (5 bases). Trimming cost V 6 bases and J 1 base, with 9 bases left between them. CDR3 length: 13 amino acids. The CDR3 is CASRQASNTEAFF. The CDR3 DNA reads as TGTGCCAGCAGACAGGCTTCGAACACTGAAGCTTTCTTT.

The J gene is TRBJ2-7, the V gene TRBV18; D is perhaps TRBD1 (5 bases). Germline CDR1 is KGHSH and CDR2 is LQKENI. The CDR3 consists of 15 residues. Trimming cost V 5 bases and J 2 bases, with 16 bases left between them. The CDR3 loop reads CASSWKVDRAYEQYF. DNA of the CDR3: TGTGCCAGCTCATGGAAGGTCGACAGAGCCTACGAGCAGTACTTC.

This chain connects TRBV6-5 to TRBJ1-2; D is perhaps TRBD1 (6 bases). Trimming cost V 0 bases and J 4 bases, with 15 bases left between them. The CDR3 is 16 amino acids. Germline V CDR1 and CDR2: MNHEY, SVGAGI. CDR3 in amino acids: CASSYSYRVDSYGYTF. Written as DNA, the CDR3 is TGTGCCAGCAGTTACTCGTACAGGGTAGATAGCTATGGCTACACCTTC.

The rearrangement joins TRBV15 to TRBJ2-3; no firm D call. This CDR3 spans 13 amino acids. V was trimmed by 2 bases and J by 0 bases, leaving 3 bases between them. Germline CDR1 and CDR2: LNHNV and YYDKDF (reference sequence). Here the CDR3 reads CATSRPSTDTQYF. CDR3 DNA: TGTGCCACCAGCAGACCTAGCACAGATACGCAGTATTTT.

The genes are TRBV5-1 and TRBJ1-4; D call uncertain. V was shortened by 0 bases and J by 4 bases, with 10 bases between the two germline ends. The CDR3 covers 15 residues. The germline CDR1 and CDR2 sequences are SGHRS and YFSETQ. Written as DNA, the CDR3 is TGCGCCAGCAGCTTGGTGGCCGGGAATAATGAAAAACTGTTTTTT. It specifies CASSLVAGNNEKLFF. The full variable domain, in which reference TRBV5-1 and TRBJ1-4 provide the parts outside the CDR3, is KAGVTQTPRYLIKTRGQQVTLSCSPISGHRSVSWYQQTPGQGLQFLFEYFSETQRNKGNFPGRFSGRQFSNSRSEMNVSTLELGDSALYLCASSLVAGNNEKLFFGSGTQLSVL.

The rearrangement uses TRBV6-1 and TRBJ1-5; 7 bases line up with TRBD1. There are 17 residues in the CDR3. Germline lookup yields CDR1 MNHNS and CDR2 SASEGT. V gave up 4 bases and J gave up 0 bases; unmatched junction bases: 9. The CDR3 bases are TGTGCCAGCAGTGGAGTAGGACAGGCATATAGCAATCAGCCCCAGCATTTT. It specifies CASSGVGQAYSNQPQHF.

The chain joins TRBV5-1 to TRBJ2-3, with 7 bases that match TRBD1. The CDR3 is made up of 15 amino acids. V trimming: 0 bases; J trimming: 6 bases; junction bases outside the gene matches: 7. CDR1 and CDR2 from the germline V gene are SGHRS and YFSETQ. The CDR3, as DNA: TGCGCCAGCAGCTTGGGACAGGGCACAGTGGATACGCAGTATTTT. Amino acid sequence: CASSLGQGTVDTQYF.

In this sample, this clone turned up once. V is TRBV5-4 and J is TRBJ1-5; the D gene is possibly TRBD1 (6 bases). The CDR3 is 16 residues long. Deletions cut 6 bases from V and 3 bases from J, with 19 bases between. The germline V gene has CDR1 SGHNT and CDR2 YYREEE (reference sequence). DNA for the CDR3: TGTGCCAGCAACGAAGGGGGGGAAGGTAACAATCAGCCCCAGCATTTT. As protein: CASNEGGEGNNQPQHF.

The genes are TRBV4-1 and TRBJ2-1; 12 bases agree with TRBD2. From germline, CDR1 is MGHRA and CDR2 YSYEKL. V lost 0 bases and J lost 0; bases outside the gene matches: 6. This CDR3 comprises 19 residues. Written as DNA, the CDR3 is TGCGCCAGCAGCCAAGATTGGACTAGCGGGACCTACTCCTACAATGAGCAGTTCTTC. Translating gives CASSQDWTSGTYSYNEQFF.

J is TRBJ1-3 and V is TRBV5-1, with D uncertain. This CDR3 has 14 amino acids. Trimming removed 0 bases from V and 4 bases from J, with 8 bases in between. Germline V gene data show CDR1 as SGHRS and CDR2 as YFSETQ. The CDR3 region is CASSLAGRGNTIYF. DNA of the CDR3: TGCGCCAGCAGCTTGGCAGGCAGAGGAAACACCATATATTTT.

The V gene is TRBV10-3, the J gene TRBJ2-3; 9 positions match TRBD2. Germline V gene lookup returns CDR1 ENHRY and CDR2 SYGVKD. The CDR3 covers 17 residues. The J segment lost 0 bases and the V segment lost 2 bases, leaving 6 bases of the junction unmatched. In DNA form, the CDR3 reads TGTGCCATCAGTGAGACTAGCGGGCACACTAGCACAGATACGCAGTATTTT. Translated, it gives CAISETSGHTSTDTQYF.

The chain carries TRBV7-6 and TRBJ2-7; tentatively, D is TRBD1 (6 bases). The CDR3 is 13 residues long. From germline, CDR1 is SGHVS and CDR2 FNYEAQ. Trimming shortened V by 5 bases and J by 6 bases, and 14 bases separated the two germline ends. The CDR3: CASSHGTSGEQYF. The CDR3 DNA sequence: TGTGCCAGCAGCCACGGGACAAGCGGCGAGCAGTACTTC.

The chain recombines TRBV2 with TRBJ2-5, with D perhaps matching TRBD2 (6 bases). Germline CDR1 is SNHLY and CDR2 is FYNNEI. V gave up 6 bases and J gave up 4 bases, with 15 bases separating them. This CDR3 has 14 residues. CDR3 protein: CASRWGTGGETQYF. CDR3 bases: TGTGCCAGCAGATGGGGGACCGGGGGAGAGACCCAGTACTTC.

This clone was observed a single time. The V and J genes are TRBV30 and TRBJ2-7; 7 bases fit TRBD2. V lost 5 bases, J lost 2 bases, and 3 bases stayed unmatched. The CDR3 is made up of 12 amino acids. Germline loops: CDR1 GTSNPN, CDR2 SVGIG (reference sequence). The CDR3 reads CAWSSGPYEQYF. Here the CDR3 DNA reads TGTGCCTGGTCTAGCGGCCCCTACGAGCAGTACTTC.

This clone was seen a single time. The chain joins TRBV7-8 to TRBJ1-3; no clear D gene. The CDR3 runs 14 residues. The germline V gene encodes CDR1 SGHVS and CDR2 FQNEAQ. Between the trimmed V and J ends, which lost 9 bases and 0 bases, there was a span of 12 bases. CDR3 loop: CASWTGSSGNTIYF. The CDR3 DNA sequence: TGTGCCAGTTGGACGGGAAGCTCTGGAAACACCATATATTTT.

The chain carries TRBV19 and TRBJ2-6; the match to TRBD1 covers 9 bases. This CDR3 comprises 16 residues. Germline trimming cut 4 bases from V and 4 bases from J; bases unmatched to any gene: 5. CDR1 LNHDA and CDR2 SQIVND come from the germline V gene (reference sequence). CDR3 sequence (DNA): TGTGCCAGTAGTAGTTACAGGGGGCCCGGGGCCAACGTCCTGACTTTC. Protein product: CASSSYRGPGANVLTF.